This T cell receptor (beta chain) came from a study of blood T cell repertoires in COVID-19. Across the study: Sites across the United States, Italy and Spain contributed samples from acute and convalescent COVID-19. From T cells, B-cell-depleted T cells, or PBMCs came the material, which was cDNA or gDNA.

In its sample, this clone was seen once. In the original workflow: How many nucleated cells were present was estimated from reference gene primer amplification. Using immunoSEQ multiplex PCR, the repertoire was profiled, and TCRdb retains in-frame clones only, with some absent. D and trimming were read from the DNA, whereas the V and J calls and clone size are those reported in that table. The sample consists of nearly 70,000 clones, 88% of them appearing once. The V end lost 7 bases, the J end lost 4 bases, and 14 bases lay between the germline ends. The CDR3 covers 14 residues. Germline assignment: CDR1 MNHEY and CDR2 SVGEGT.

Input material: peripheral blood. The receptor comes from a woman in her seventies with acute or convalescent COVID-19. V and J are TRBV6-2 or TRBV6-3 and TRBJ2-1, with D perhaps TRBD2 (5 bases). This CDR3 reads CASIPSGIYNEQFF. CDR3 nucleotides: TGTGCCAGCATCCCCAGCGGCATATACAATGAGCAGTTCTTC.